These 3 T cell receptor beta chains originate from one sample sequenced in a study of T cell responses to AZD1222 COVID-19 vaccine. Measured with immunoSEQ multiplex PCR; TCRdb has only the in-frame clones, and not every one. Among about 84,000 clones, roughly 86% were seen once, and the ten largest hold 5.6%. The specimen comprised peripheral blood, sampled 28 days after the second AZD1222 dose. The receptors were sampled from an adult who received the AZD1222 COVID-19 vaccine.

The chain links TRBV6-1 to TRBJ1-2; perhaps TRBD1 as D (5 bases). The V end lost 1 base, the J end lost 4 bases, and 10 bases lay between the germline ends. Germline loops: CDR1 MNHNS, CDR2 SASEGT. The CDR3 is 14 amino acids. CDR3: CASSEGWQGYGYTF. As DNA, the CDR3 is TGTGCCAGCAGTGAAGGATGGCAGGGCTATGGCTACACCTTC.

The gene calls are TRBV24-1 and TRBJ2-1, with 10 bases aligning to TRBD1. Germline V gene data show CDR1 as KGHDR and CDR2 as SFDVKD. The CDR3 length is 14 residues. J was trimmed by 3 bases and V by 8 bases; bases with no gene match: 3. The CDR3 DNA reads TGTGCCACCAAAGGACAGGGGGACTACAATGAGCAGTTCTTC. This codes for CATKGQGDYNEQFF.

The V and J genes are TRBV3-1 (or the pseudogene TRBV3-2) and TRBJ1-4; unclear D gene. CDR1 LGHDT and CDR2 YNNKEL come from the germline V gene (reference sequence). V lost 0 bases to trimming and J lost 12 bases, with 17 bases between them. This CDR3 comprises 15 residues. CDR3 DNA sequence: TGTGCCAGCAGCCAAGATACCCGGATTGGAGTCGAACTGTTTTTT. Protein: CASSQDTRIGVELFF.